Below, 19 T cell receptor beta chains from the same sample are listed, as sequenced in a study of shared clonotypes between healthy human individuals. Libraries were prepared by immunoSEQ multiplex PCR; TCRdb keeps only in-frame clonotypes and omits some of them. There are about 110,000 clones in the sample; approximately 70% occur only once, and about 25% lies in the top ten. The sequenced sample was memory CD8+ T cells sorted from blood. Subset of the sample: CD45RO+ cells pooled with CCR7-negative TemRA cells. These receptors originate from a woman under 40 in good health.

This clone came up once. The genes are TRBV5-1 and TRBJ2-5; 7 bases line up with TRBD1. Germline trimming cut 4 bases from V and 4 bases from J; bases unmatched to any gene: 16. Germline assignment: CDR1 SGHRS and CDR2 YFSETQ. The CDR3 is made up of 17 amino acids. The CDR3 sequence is CASSTRVGGRWVETQYF. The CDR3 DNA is TGCGCCAGCAGCACCAGAGTAGGGGGCCGGTGGGTAGAGACCCAGTACTTC.

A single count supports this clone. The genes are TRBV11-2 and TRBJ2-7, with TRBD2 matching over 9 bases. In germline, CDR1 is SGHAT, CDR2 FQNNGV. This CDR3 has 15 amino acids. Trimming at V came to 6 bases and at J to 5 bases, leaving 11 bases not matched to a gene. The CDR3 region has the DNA TGTGCCAGCAGTCCGCGGCGGGAGGGTGTCCACGAGCAGTACTTC. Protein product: CASSPRREGVHEQYF. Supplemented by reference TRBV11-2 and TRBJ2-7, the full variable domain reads EAGVAQSPRYKIIEKRQSVAFWCNPISGHATLYWYQQILGQGPKLLIQFQNNGVVDDSQLPKDRFSAERLKGVDSTLKIQPAKLEDSAVYLCASSPRREGVHEQYFGPGTRLTVT.

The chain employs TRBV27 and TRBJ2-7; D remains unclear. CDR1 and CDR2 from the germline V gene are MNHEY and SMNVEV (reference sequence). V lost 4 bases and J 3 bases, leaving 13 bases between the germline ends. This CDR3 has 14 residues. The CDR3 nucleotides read TGTGCCAGCAGTTCCCAACCCTACCTCTACGAGCAGTACTTC. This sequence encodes CASSSQPYLYEQYF.

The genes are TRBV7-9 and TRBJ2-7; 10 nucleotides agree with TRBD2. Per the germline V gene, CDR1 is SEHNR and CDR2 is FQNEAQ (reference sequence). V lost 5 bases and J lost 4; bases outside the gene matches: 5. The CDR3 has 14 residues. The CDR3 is CASSPPSGGYEQYF. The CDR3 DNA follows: TGTGCCAGCAGCCCACCTAGCGGGGGTTACGAGCAGTACTTC.

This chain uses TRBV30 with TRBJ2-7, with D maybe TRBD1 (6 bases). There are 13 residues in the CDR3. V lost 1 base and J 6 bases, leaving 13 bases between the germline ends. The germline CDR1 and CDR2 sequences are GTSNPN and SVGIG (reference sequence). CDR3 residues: CAWSEGDPSEQYF. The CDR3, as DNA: TGTGCCTGGAGTGAGGGGGATCCGAGCGAGCAGTACTTC.

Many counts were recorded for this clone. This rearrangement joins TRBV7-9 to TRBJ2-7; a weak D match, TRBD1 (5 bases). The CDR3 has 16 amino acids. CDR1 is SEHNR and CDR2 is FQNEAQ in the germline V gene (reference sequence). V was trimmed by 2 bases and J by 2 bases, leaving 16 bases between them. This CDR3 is CASSLSLGAEAYEQYF. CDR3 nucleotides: TGTGCCAGCAGCTTAAGCTTAGGGGCCGAAGCCTACGAGCAGTACTTC.

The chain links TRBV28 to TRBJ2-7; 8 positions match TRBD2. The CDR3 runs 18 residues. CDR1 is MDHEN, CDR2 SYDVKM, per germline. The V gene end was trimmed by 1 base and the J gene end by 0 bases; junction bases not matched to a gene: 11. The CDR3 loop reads CASSLYPRLAGLSYEQYF. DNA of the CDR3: TGTGCCAGCAGTTTATACCCACGGCTAGCGGGCCTCTCCTACGAGCAGTACTTC.

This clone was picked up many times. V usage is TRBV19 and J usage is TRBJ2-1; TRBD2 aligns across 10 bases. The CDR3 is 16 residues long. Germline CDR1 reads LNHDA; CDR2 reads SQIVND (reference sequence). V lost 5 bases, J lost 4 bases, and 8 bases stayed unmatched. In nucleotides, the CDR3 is TGTGCCAGTAGTCCGCAGCCAGCGGGAGGGTACAATGAGCAGTTCTTC. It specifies CASSPQPAGGYNEQFF.

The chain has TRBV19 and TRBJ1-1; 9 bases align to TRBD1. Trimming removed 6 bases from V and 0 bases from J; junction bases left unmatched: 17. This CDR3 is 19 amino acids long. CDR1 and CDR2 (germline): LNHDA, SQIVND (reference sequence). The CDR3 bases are TGTGCCAGTAGCCTCGGGACAGGGACTCTGGATCGTATGAACACTGAAGCTTTCTTT. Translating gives CASSLGTGTLDRMNTEAFF. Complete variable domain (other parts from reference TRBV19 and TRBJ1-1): DGGITQSPKYLFRKEGQNVTLSCEQNLNHDAMYWYRQDPGQGLRLIYYSQIVNDFQKGDIAEGYSVSREKKESFPLTVTSAQKNPTAFYLCASSLGTGTLDRMNTEAFFGQGTRLTVV.

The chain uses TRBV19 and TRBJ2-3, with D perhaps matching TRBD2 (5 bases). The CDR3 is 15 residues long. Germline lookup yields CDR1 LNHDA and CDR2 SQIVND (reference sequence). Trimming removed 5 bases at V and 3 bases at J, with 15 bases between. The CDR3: CASSVFGVGTDTQYF. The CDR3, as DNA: TGTGCCAGTAGTGTCTTCGGGGTCGGGACAGATACGCAGTATTTT.

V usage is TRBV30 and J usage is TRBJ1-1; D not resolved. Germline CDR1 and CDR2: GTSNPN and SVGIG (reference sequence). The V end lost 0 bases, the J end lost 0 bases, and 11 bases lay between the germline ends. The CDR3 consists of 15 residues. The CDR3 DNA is TGTGCCTGGAGTGTACGGCTCGTCGTGAACACTGAAGCTTTCTTT. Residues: CAWSVRLVVNTEAFF.

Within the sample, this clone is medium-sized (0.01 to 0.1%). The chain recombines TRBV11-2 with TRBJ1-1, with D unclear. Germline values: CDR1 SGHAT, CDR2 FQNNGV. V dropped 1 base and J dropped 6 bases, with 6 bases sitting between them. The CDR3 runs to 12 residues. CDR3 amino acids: CASSLVWSEAFF. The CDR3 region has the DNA TGTGCCAGCAGCTTAGTATGGTCTGAAGCTTTCTTT.

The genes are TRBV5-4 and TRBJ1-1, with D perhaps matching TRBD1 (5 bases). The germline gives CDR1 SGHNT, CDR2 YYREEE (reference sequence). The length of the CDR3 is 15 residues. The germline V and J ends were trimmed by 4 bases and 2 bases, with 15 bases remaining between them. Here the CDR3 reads CASSPMDTLNTEAFF. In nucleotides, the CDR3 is TGTGCCAGCAGCCCGATGGACACCCTCAACACTGAAGCTTTCTTT.

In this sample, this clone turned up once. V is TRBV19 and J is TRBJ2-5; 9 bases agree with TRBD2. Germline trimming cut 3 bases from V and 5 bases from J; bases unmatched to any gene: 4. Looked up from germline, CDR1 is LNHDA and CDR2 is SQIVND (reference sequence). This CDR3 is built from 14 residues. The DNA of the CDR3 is TGTGCCAGTAGTATGCGGGAGGGCCGGGAGACCCAGTACTTC. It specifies CASSMREGRETQYF.

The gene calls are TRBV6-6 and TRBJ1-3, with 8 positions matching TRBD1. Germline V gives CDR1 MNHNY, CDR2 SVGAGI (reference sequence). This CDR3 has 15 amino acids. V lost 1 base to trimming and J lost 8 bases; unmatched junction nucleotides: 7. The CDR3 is CASSYFTGTGDTIYF. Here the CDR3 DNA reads TGTGCCAGCAGTTACTTTACCGGGACAGGAGACACCATATATTTT.

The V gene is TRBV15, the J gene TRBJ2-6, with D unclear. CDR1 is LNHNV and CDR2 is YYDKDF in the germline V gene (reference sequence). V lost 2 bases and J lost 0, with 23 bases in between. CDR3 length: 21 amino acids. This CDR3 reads CATSRLFARPDRYSGANVLTF. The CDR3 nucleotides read TGTGCCACCAGCAGACTCTTTGCTCGCCCCGACCGTTACTCTGGGGCCAACGTCCTGACTTTC.

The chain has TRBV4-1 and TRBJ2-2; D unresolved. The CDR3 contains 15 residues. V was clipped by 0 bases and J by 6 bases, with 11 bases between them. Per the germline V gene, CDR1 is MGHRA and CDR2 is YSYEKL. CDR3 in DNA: TGCGCCAGCAGCCAAGAGGGGTGGAAAGCCGGGGAGCTGTTTTTT. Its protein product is CASSQEGWKAGELFF.

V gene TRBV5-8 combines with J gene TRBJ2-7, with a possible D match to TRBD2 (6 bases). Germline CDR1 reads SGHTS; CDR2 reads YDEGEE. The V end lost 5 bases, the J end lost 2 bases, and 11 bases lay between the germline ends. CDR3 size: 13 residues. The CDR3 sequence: CASRGDLPYEQYF. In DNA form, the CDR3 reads TGTGCCAGCAGGGGGGACTTACCCTACGAGCAGTACTTC.

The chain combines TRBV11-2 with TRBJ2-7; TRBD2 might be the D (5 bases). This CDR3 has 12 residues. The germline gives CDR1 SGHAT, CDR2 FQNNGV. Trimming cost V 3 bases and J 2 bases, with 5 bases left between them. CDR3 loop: CASSLEAYEQYF. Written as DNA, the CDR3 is TGTGCCAGCAGCTTGGAGGCCTACGAGCAGTACTTC. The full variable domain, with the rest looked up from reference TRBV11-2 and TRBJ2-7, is EAGVAQSPRYKIIEKRQSVAFWCNPISGHATLYWYQQILGQGPKLLIQFQNNGVVDDSQLPKDRFSAERLKGVDSTLKIQPAKLEDSAVYLCASSLEAYEQYFGPGTRLTVT.